This is a list of T cell receptor beta chains from one sample in a study of CD8 T cells in Susac syndrome. TCRdb fed the immunoSEQ multiplex PCR reads into MiXCR, producing one record per CDR3 protein. The table shows hundreds of thousands of distinct CDR3 sequences, with about 96% occurring only once. The sequenced sample was CD4+ T cells from PBMCs. These receptors were obtained from a human donor with Susac syndrome. Each CDR3 is given with its conserved first and last residue. D genes are given only for firm matches. A row's size may be missing; if present it is once, few, many or a size class.

d_call: TRBD1; j_call: TRBJ2-7; clone_size: NA; v_call: TRBV12-3/TRBV12-4; cdr3_aa: CASSWTGEQYF; cdr3_nt: TGTGCCAGCTCCTGGACAGGGGAGCAGTACTTC
d_call: NA; j_call: TRBJ2-3; clone_size: NA; v_call: TRBV29-1; cdr3_aa: CSSNGGGNTDTQYF; cdr3_nt: TGCAGCTCCAACGGGGGCGGGAACACAGATACGCAGTATTTT
d_call: NA; j_call: TRBJ2-4; clone_size: NA; v_call: TRBV20-1; cdr3_aa: CSARVGRKNIQYF; cdr3_nt: TGCAGTGCTAGAGTCGGACGCAAAAACATTCAGTACTTC
d_call: TRBD1; j_call: TRBJ1-2; clone_size: once; v_call: TRBV30; cdr3_aa: CAWSVHGTGGSGYTF; cdr3_nt: TGTGCCTGGAGTGTACACGGGACAGGGGGCTCTGGCTACACCTTC
d_call: NA; j_call: TRBJ2-1; clone_size: NA; v_call: TRBV12-3/TRBV12-4; cdr3_aa: CASSRDRGYVSYNEQFF; cdr3_nt: TGTGCCAGCAGTCGCGATAGGGGTTACGTCTCCTACAATGAGCAGTTCTTC
d_call: TRBD2; j_call: TRBJ2-1; clone_size: once; v_call: TRBV7-2; cdr3_aa: CASGRREGFSLEQFF; cdr3_nt: TGTGCCAGCGGGAGGCGGGAGGGATTTTCGCTTGAGCAGTTCTTC
d_call: NA; j_call: TRBJ2-7; clone_size: NA; v_call: TRBV7-9; cdr3_aa: CASSFGTTNEQYF; cdr3_nt: TGTGCCAGCAGCTTTGGGACCACCAACGAGCAGTACTTC
d_call: NA; j_call: TRBJ1-5; clone_size: NA; v_call: TRBV20-1; cdr3_aa: CSARGDTSNQPQHF; cdr3_nt: TGCAGTGCTAGAGGGGACACTAGCAATCAGCCCCAGCATTTT
d_call: TRBD2; j_call: TRBJ2-3; clone_size: NA; v_call: TRBV9; cdr3_aa: CASSVGFTSGALFTTPSTDTQYF; cdr3_nt: TGTGCCAGCAGCGTAGGTTTTACTAGCGGGGCTTTATTTACTACTCCTAGCACAGATACGCAGTATTTT
d_call: TRBD1; j_call: TRBJ2-3; clone_size: NA; v_call: TRBV5-4; cdr3_aa: CASSFDRGTDTQYF; cdr3_nt: TGTGCCAGCAGCTTCGACAGGGGCACAGATACGCAGTATTTT
d_call: NA; j_call: TRBJ1-1; clone_size: NA; v_call: TRBV20-1; cdr3_aa: CSAQERTEAFF; cdr3_nt: TGCAGTGCCCAAGAACGCACTGAAGCTTTCTTT
d_call: TRBD2; j_call: TRBJ2-7; clone_size: NA; v_call: TRBV7-3; cdr3_aa: CASSLGSGLAGEYEQYF; cdr3_nt: TGTGCCAGCAGCTTAGGCTCGGGACTAGCGGGAGAGTACGAGCAGTACTTC
d_call: NA; j_call: TRBJ1-2; clone_size: NA; v_call: TRBV2; cdr3_aa: CASSDLGANYGYTF; cdr3_nt: TGTGCCAGCAGTGATTTGGGGGCCAACTATGGCTACACCTTC
d_call: TRBD1; j_call: TRBJ1-1; clone_size: NA; v_call: TRBV20-1; cdr3_aa: CSALGQAEAFF; cdr3_nt: TGCAGTGCCCTTGGACAGGCTGAAGCTTTCTTT
d_call: NA; j_call: TRBJ2-7; clone_size: NA; v_call: TRBV12-3/TRBV12-4; cdr3_aa: CASSLATAAPYEQYF; cdr3_nt: TGTGCCAGCAGTTTAGCAACGGCAGCCCCCTACGAGCAGTACTTC
d_call: TRBD1; j_call: TRBJ2-7; clone_size: NA; v_call: TRBV28; cdr3_aa: CASSFWGTAHTYEQYF; cdr3_nt: TGTGCCAGCAGTTTTTGGGGGACAGCCCATACCTACGAGCAGTACTTC
d_call: NA; j_call: TRBJ1-1; clone_size: NA; v_call: TRBV21-1; cdr3_aa: CASSPPGRGLNEAFF; cdr3_nt: TGTGCCAGCAGCCCTCCTGGGAGGGGCCTAAATGAAGCTTTCTTT
d_call: NA; j_call: TRBJ2-1; clone_size: NA; v_call: TRBV29-1; cdr3_aa: CSLRLFGGDNEQFF; cdr3_nt: TGCAGCCTCCGGTTATTTGGAGGGGACAATGAGCAGTTCTTC
d_call: TRBD1; j_call: TRBJ2-7; clone_size: NA; v_call: TRBV12-3/TRBV12-4; cdr3_aa: CASSRDRVDEQYF; cdr3_nt: TGTGCCAGCAGCCGTGACAGGGTGGACGAGCAGTACTTC
d_call: NA; j_call: TRBJ2-3; clone_size: once; v_call: TRBV6-6; cdr3_aa: CASSYFTDGTDTQYF; cdr3_nt: TGTGCCAGCAGTTACTTTACGGACGGCACAGATACGCAGTATTTT
d_call: NA; j_call: TRBJ2-1; clone_size: NA; v_call: TRBV12-3/TRBV12-4; cdr3_aa: CASSLVPSEQFF; cdr3_nt: TGTGCCAGCAGTTTAGTCCCTAGTGAGCAGTTCTTC
d_call: NA; j_call: TRBJ2-7; clone_size: NA; v_call: TRBV6-5; cdr3_aa: CASSSGGHHEQYF; cdr3_nt: TGTGCCAGCAGCTCTGGGGGGCACCACGAGCAGTACTTC
d_call: TRBD2; j_call: TRBJ2-7; clone_size: NA; v_call: TRBV20-1; cdr3_aa: CSVWTSGIYEQYF; cdr3_nt: TGCAGCGTATGGACTAGCGGGATTTACGAGCAGTACTTC
d_call: TRBD1; j_call: TRBJ1-2; clone_size: NA; v_call: TRBV6-5; cdr3_aa: CASSYGTGPANYGYTF; cdr3_nt: TGTGCCAGCAGTTACGGGACAGGGCCCGCTAACTATGGCTACACCTTC
d_call: TRBD1; j_call: TRBJ2-5; clone_size: NA; v_call: TRBV27; cdr3_aa: CASSLQGALSETQYF; cdr3_nt: TGTGCCAGCAGTTTACAGGGGGCGCTTTCAGAGACCCAGTACTTC
d_call: TRBD1; j_call: TRBJ1-5; clone_size: NA; v_call: TRBV19; cdr3_aa: CASSADRDSRDQPQHF; cdr3_nt: TGTGCCAGTAGTGCCGACAGGGACAGTAGAGATCAGCCCCAGCATTTT
d_call: TRBD2; j_call: TRBJ2-3; clone_size: NA; v_call: TRBV7-3; cdr3_aa: CASSYHVTGLAGSDTQYF; cdr3_nt: TGTGCCAGCAGTTATCACGTTACGGGACTAGCGGGGTCAGATACGCAGTATTTT
d_call: TRBD2; j_call: TRBJ2-3; clone_size: NA; v_call: TRBV20-1; cdr3_aa: CSALRGTIRDTQYF; cdr3_nt: TGCAGTGCTCTGCGAGGGACTATAAGAGATACGCAGTATTTT
d_call: NA; j_call: TRBJ1-1; clone_size: NA; v_call: TRBV30; cdr3_aa: CAWRLYGTEGTEAFF; cdr3_nt: TGTGCCTGGCGGTTATACGGAACGGAGGGAACTGAAGCTTTCTTT